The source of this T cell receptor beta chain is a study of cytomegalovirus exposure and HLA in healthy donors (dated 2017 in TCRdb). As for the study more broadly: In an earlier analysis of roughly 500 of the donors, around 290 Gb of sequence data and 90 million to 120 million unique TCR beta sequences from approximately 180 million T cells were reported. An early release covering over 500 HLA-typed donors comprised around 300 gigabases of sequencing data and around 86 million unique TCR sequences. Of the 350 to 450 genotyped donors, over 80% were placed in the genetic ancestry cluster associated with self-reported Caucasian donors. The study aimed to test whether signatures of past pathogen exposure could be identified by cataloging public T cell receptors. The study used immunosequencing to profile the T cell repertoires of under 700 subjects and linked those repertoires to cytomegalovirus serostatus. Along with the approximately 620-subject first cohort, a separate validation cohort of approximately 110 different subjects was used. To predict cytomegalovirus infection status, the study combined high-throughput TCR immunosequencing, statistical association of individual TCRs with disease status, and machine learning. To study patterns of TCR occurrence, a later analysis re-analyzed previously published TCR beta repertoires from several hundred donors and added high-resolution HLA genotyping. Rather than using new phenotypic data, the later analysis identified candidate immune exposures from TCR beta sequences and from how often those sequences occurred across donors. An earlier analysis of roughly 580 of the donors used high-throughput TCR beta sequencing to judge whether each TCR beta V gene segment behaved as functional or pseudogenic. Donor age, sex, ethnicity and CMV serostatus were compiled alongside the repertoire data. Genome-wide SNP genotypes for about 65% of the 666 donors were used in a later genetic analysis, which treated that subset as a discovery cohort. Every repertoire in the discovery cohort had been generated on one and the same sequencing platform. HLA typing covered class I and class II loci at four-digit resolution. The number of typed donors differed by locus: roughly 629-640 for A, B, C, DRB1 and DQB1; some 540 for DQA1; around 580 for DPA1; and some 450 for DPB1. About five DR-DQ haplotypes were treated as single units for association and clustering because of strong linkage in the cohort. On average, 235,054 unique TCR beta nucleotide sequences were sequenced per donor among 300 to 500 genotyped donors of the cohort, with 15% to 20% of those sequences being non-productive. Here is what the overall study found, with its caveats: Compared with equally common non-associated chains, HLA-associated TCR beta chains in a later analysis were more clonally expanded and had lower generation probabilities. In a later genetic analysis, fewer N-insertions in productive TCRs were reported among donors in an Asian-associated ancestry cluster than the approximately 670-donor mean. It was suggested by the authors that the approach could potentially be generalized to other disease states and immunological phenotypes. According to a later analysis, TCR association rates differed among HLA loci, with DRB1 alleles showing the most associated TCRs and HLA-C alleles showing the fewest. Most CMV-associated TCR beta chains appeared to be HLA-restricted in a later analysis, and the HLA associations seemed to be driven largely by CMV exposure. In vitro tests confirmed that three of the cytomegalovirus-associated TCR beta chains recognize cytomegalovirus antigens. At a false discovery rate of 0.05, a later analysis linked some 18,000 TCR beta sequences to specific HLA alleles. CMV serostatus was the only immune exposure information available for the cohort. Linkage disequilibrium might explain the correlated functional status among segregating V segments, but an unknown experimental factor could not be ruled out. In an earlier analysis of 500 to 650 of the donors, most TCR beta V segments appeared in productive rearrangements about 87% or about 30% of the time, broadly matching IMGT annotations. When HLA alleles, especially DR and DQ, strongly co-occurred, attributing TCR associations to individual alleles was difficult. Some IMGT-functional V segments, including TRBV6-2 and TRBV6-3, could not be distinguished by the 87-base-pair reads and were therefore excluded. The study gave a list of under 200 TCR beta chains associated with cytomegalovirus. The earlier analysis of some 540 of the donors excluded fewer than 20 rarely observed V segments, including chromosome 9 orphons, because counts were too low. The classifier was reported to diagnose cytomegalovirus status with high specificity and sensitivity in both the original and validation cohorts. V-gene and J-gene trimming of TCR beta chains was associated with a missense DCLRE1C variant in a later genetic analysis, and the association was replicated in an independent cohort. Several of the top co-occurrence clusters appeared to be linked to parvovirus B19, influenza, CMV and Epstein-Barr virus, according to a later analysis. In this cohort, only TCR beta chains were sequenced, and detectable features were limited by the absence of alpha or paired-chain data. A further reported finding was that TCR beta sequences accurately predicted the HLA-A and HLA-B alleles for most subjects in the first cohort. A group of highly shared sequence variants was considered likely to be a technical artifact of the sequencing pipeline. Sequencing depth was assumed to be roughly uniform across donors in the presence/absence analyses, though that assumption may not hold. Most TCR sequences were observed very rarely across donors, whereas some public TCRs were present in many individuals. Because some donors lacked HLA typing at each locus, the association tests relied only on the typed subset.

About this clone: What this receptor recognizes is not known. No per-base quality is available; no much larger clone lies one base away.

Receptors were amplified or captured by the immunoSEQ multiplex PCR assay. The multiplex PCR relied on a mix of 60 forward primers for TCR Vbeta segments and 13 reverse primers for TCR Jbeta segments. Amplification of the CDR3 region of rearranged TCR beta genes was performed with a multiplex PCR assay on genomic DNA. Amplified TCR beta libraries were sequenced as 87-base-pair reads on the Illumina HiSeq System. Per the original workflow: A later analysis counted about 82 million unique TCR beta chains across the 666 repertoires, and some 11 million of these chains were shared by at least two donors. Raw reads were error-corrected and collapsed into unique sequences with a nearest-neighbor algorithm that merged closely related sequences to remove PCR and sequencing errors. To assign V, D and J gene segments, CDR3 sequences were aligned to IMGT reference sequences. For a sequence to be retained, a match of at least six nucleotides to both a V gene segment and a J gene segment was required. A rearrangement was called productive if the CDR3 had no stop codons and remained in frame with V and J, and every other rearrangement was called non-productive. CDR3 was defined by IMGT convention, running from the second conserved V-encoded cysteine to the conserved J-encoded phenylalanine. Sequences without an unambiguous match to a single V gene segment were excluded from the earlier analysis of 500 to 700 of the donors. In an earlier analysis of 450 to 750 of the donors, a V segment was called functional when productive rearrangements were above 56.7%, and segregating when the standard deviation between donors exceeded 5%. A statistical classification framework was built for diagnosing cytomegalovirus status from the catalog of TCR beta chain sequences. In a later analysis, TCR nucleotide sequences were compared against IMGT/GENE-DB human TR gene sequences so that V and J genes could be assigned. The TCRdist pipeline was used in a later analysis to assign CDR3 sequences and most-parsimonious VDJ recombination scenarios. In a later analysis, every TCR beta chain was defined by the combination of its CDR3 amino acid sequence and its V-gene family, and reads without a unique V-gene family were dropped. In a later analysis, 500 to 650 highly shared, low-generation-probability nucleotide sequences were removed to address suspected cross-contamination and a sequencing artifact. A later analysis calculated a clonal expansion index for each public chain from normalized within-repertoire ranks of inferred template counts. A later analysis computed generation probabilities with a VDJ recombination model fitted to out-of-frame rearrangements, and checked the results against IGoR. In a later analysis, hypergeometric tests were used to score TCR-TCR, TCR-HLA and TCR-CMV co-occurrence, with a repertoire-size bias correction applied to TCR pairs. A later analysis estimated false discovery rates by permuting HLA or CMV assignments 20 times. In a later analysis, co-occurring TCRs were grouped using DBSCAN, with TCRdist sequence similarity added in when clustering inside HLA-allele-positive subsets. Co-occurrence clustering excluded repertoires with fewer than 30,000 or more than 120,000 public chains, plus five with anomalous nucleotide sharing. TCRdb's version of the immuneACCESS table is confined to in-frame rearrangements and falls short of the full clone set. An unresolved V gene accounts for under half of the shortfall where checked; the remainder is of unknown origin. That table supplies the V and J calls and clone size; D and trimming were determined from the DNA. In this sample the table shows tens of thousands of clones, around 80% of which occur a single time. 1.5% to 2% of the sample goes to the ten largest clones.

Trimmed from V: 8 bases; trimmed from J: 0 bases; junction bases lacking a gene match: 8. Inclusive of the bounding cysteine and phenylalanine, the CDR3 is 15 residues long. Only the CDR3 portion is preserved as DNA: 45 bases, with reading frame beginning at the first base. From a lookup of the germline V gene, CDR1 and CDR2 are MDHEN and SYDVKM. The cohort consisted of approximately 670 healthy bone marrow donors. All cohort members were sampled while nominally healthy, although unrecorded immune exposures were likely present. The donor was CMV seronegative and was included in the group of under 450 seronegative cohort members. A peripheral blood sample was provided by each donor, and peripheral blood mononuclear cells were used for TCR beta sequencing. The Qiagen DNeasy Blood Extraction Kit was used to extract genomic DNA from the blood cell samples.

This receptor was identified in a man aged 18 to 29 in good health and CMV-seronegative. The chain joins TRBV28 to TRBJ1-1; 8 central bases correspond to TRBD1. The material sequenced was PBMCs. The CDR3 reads CASLRTGNMNTEAFF. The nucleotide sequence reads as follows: TGTGCCAGCTTGAGGACAGGGAACATGAACACTGAAGCTTTCTTT.